This TCR beta chain was identified during a study of blood T cell repertoires in COVID-19. Whole-study context: Sites in the United States, Italy and Spain provided acute and convalescent COVID-19 samples. The analysed material was cDNA or gDNA that came from T cells, B-cell-depleted T cells, or PBMCs.

The V end was cut by 4 bases, the J end by 5 bases, with 17 bases between. Germline V CDR1 and CDR2: SGDLS, YYNGEE. This CDR3 is built from 15 residues. Original methodology: Nucleated cell counts were estimated from reference gene primer amplification. Generated by immunoSEQ multiplex PCR, the TCRdb table keeps only in-frame clones and is missing some. V, J and clone size are taken as reported in that table, and D and trimming were inferred from the DNA itself. The profile shows more than 85,000 clones, 75% to 90% of them singletons. The sample consisted of peripheral blood. The source of this sequence is a woman in her sixties with acute or convalescent COVID-19. The chain employs TRBV9 and TRBJ2-3, with D tentatively TRBD1 (6 bases). The CDR3 is CASSSTGYGVDTQYF. The CDR3 DNA sequence: TGTGCCAGCAGCTCTACAGGGTACGGGGTAGATACGCAGTATTTT.